Below are 25 T cell receptor beta chains sequenced from a single sample in a study of T-cell reconstitution after alpha-beta-depleted transplantation in children. Points from the study as a whole: Expanded graft clones, several hundred of them, were reportedly the source of alpha-beta T cells about two months after transplant.

The antigens of these receptors remain unknown. Unique molecular identifiers featured in how the TCRbeta library was prepared. TCRdb recomputed calls from the PCR reads with MiXCR, one row per CDR3 protein. The table lists about 32,000 distinct CDR3 sequences, about 6.7% of them singletons. The sequencing used peripheral blood, collected 60 days after TCRalphabeta/CD19-depleted stem cell transplant. The receptors were gathered from a child younger than two who had a stem cell transplant for acute myeloid leukemia, so the T cells may come from the graft donor.

This clonotype was detected a few times. V usage is TRBV20-1 and J usage is TRBJ2-7; D assignment may be TRBD1 or TRBD2 (5 bases each). V was cut by 0 bases and J by 0 bases, with 12 bases left in between. The CDR3 is made up of 15 amino acids. The germline CDR1 and CDR2 sequences are DFQATT and SNEGSKA (reference sequence). The CDR3 sequence: CSARDSYGTSYEQYF. Written as DNA, the CDR3 is TGCAGTGCTAGAGATTCCTACGGGACCTCCTACGAGCAGTACTTC.

This clonotype appeared many times. The V call is TRBV11-2, the J call TRBJ2-7, with TRBD1 matching 9 bases. There are 14 residues in the CDR3. With 4 bases clipped from V and 6 bases from J, the junction kept 7 bases outside the gene matches. The germline CDR1 and CDR2 sequences are SGHAT and FQNNGV. CDR3 residues: CASSSHSTGGEQYF. CDR3 DNA: TGTGCCAGCAGCTCTCACTCGACAGGGGGCGAGCAGTACTTC.

Many counts were recorded for this clonotype. The chain links TRBV7-9 to TRBJ2-2; tentative D call: TRBD1 (6 bases). Trimming removed 4 bases from V and 4 bases from J, with 13 bases in between. Germline V CDR1 and CDR2: SEHNR, FQNEAQ (reference sequence). The CDR3 extends over 15 amino acids. The CDR3, as DNA: TGTGCCAGCAGCTCGTGGGACAAGTCCACCGGGGAGCTGTTTTTT. Translation gives CASSSWDKSTGELFF.

This clonotype was counted at least ten times. CDR3 sequence: CASSLIGYEQYF. The CDR3 nucleotides are TGTGCCAGCAGTTTGATCGGATACGAGCAGTACTTC. This sequence joins TRBV12-3 or TRBV12-4 and TRBJ2-7; no clear D gene. The CDR3 extends over 12 amino acids. The V gene lost 3 bases and the J gene lost 4 bases, with 7 bases spanning the gap.

The table lists this clonotype with many counts. The chain employs TRBV7-9 and TRBJ2-7; 7 positions match TRBD1. V was pared by 5 bases and J by 1 base, with 8 bases of the junction left unmatched. CDR1 and CDR2 (germline): SEHNR, FQNEAQ (reference sequence). The CDR3 runs 15 residues. The CDR3 sequence is CASSENRDSSYEQYF. CDR3 bases: TGTGCCAGCAGCGAGAACAGGGACAGTTCCTACGAGCAGTACTTC.

This clonotype came up many times. This chain joins TRBV28 and TRBJ2-7; 12 positions match TRBD2. Germline-derived CDR1 and CDR2 are MDHEN and SYDVKM. This CDR3 comprises 16 residues. J gave up 3 bases and V 4 bases, and 7 bases lay outside the gene matches. The DNA for the CDR3 is TGTGCCAGCAGTTCGAGCCGACTAGCGGGAGACTACGAGCAGTACTTC. Translating gives CASSSSRLAGDYEQYF.

This clonotype showed up many times. This chain uses TRBV29-1 with TRBJ2-3, with 9 bases matching TRBD2. After removal of 4 bases from V and 9 bases from J, the junction contained 8 bases not matched to a gene. From germline, CDR1 is SQVTM and CDR2 ANQGSEA. The CDR3 runs 13 residues. The CDR3: CSVVAGAGGTQYF. The CDR3, as DNA: TGCAGCGTTGTAGCGGGGGCCGGAGGGACGCAGTATTTT.

This clonotype was found many times. The chain employs TRBV20-1 and TRBJ2-5, with TRBD1 identical over 11 bases. The CDR3 has 16 residues. The V gene end was trimmed by 1 base and the J gene end by 6 bases; junction bases not matched to a gene: 10. Germline-derived CDR1 and CDR2 are DFQATT and SNEGSKA (reference sequence). CDR3 region: CSARGGTGTGGKTQYF. The CDR3 DNA reads as TGCAGTGCTAGAGGGGGGACAGGGACAGGGGGAAAGACCCAGTACTTC.

In its sample, this clonotype was seen many times. This sequence joins TRBV28 and TRBJ2-7; TRBD1 matches at 8 bases. CDR1 is MDHEN, CDR2 SYDVKM, per germline. This CDR3 spans 14 amino acids. V shed 8 bases, J shed 0 bases, and the junction held 6 bases outside the gene matches. The CDR3 region is CASPRTGCSYEQYF. As DNA, the CDR3 is TGTGCCAGCCCCAGGACAGGGTGCTCCTACGAGCAGTACTTC.

This clonotype was seen many times. This chain links TRBV3-1 with TRBJ2-1, with 12 nucleotides matching TRBD2. The germline V gene encodes CDR1 LGHDT and CDR2 YNNKEL (reference sequence). With V trimmed by 1 base and J by 0 bases, 1 base remained unmatched. There are 17 residues in the CDR3. The CDR3 DNA is TGTGCCAGCAGCCAAGTACTAGCGGGAGGCTCCTACAATGAGCAGTTCTTC. It codes for CASSQVLAGGSYNEQFF.

This clonotype was detected many times. The chain carries TRBV4-2 and TRBJ2-7, with D maybe TRBD2 (5 bases). V was trimmed by 2 bases and J by 4 bases, leaving 15 bases between them. The CDR3 is 15 residues long. Germline V gives CDR1 LGHNA, CDR2 YNFKEQ. Written as DNA, the CDR3 is TGTGCCAGCAGCCAATCCCTAGCTAGTCGGTACGAGCAGTACTTC. Its protein product is CASSQSLASRYEQYF.

This clonotype was counted at least ten times. The gene calls are TRBV12-3 or TRBV12-4 and TRBJ2-7, with D maybe TRBD1 (6 bases). The CDR3 totals 14 residues. V was pared by 0 bases and J by 0 bases, with 6 bases between. CDR3 sequence: CASSLADSSYEQYF. DNA for the CDR3: TGTGCCAGCAGTTTAGCGGACAGCTCCTACGAGCAGTACTTC.

This clonotype was observed at least ten times. This sequence joins TRBV28 and TRBJ1-5; D remains unclear. Trimming removed 3 bases from V and 2 bases from J, with 17 bases in between. The germline V gene encodes CDR1 MDHEN and CDR2 SYDVKM. The CDR3 is made up of 17 amino acids. The CDR3 region is CASSLSPVGYGNQPQHF. The CDR3 region has the DNA TGTGCCAGCAGTTTGTCGCCCGTAGGTTACGGCAATCAGCCCCAGCATTTT.

This clonotype was seen repeatedly, ten times or more. The gene calls are TRBV7-8 and TRBJ2-7; D gene uncertain. The germline CDR1 and CDR2 sequences are SGHVS and FQNEAQ. V was shortened by 2 bases and J by 0 bases, with 14 bases between the two germline ends. CDR3 length: 16 amino acids. The CDR3 DNA sequence: TGTGCCAGCAGCTTAACCCCGGTTGAGTACTCCTACGAGCAGTACTTC. This encodes CASSLTPVEYSYEQYF.

This clonotype occurred many times. The gene calls are TRBV7-9 and TRBJ2-6; D not certain. Between the trimmed V and J ends, which lost 8 bases and 0 bases, there was a span of 11 bases. Germline lookup yields CDR1 SEHNR and CDR2 FQNEAQ (reference sequence). The CDR3 runs 15 residues. CDR3 bases: TGTGCCAGCCCTCCTGACACCTCTGGGGCCAACGTCCTGACTTTC. Translating it yields CASPPDTSGANVLTF.

There are many counts of this clonotype. The chain recombines TRBV27 with TRBJ2-7; D is uncertain. The CDR3 covers 13 residues. Germline V CDR1 and CDR2: MNHEY, SMNVEV (reference sequence). The V end was cut by 0 bases, the J end by 0 bases, with 3 bases between. CDR3 in DNA: TGTGCCAGCAGTTTATCGGGCTCCTACGAGCAGTACTTC. Encoded protein: CASSLSGSYEQYF.

This clonotype showed up many times. The rearrangement links TRBV7-2 to TRBJ2-1, with a possible D match to TRBD2 (6 bases). The V gene lost 3 bases and the J gene lost 2 bases, with 14 bases spanning the gap. This CDR3 region has 16 residues. Per the germline V gene, CDR1 is SGHTA and CDR2 is FQGNSA. The CDR3 nucleotides are TGTGCCAGCAGCTTTCTATCGGGAGCCACCTACAATGAGCAGTTCTTC. As protein: CASSFLSGATYNEQFF.

There are many counts of this clonotype. The genes are TRBV29-1 and TRBJ2-2; D gene ambiguous. The CDR3 covers 15 residues. Germline assignment: CDR1 SQVTM and CDR2 ANQGSEA. The chain's CDR3 is CSRKKVRSNTGELFF. CDR3 in DNA: TGCAGTCGCAAAAAGGTGCGGTCGAACACCGGGGAGCTGTTTTTT.

This clonotype was seen at least ten times. The chain uses TRBV6-5 and TRBJ2-1; D is unclear. CDR3 length: 12 amino acids. Trimming took 3 bases from V and 10 from J, leaving 10 bases between them. Germline V CDR1 and CDR2: MNHEY, SVGAGI. CDR3 sequence: CASSYSGREQFF. Here the CDR3 DNA reads TGTGCCAGCAGTTATTCCGGACGGGAGCAGTTCTTC.

V gene TRBV2 combines with J gene TRBJ2-2, with D maybe TRBD1 (6 bases). V lost 4 bases and J 4 bases, leaving 13 bases between the germline ends. The germline gives CDR1 SNHLY, CDR2 FYNNEI. CDR3 length: 15 amino acids. This CDR3 reads CASSGNREITGELFF. The CDR3 DNA sequence: TGTGCCAGCAGTGGGAACAGGGAGATCACCGGGGAGCTGTTTTTT.

This clonotype was counted between two and nine times. The gene calls are TRBV2 and TRBJ2-7, with 8 bases aligning to TRBD1. The CDR3 is 16 amino acids. V was clipped by 4 bases and J by 4 bases; unmatched bases: 12. Germline lookup yields CDR1 SNHLY and CDR2 FYNNEI. The CDR3 loop is CASSVIIRDRSYEQYF. The CDR3 coding sequence is TGTGCCAGCAGTGTGATTATCCGGGACAGGTCGTACGAGCAGTACTTC. Complete variable domain (other parts from reference TRBV2 and TRBJ2-7): EPEVTQTPSHQVTQMGQEVILRCVPISNHLYFYWYRQILGQKVEFLVSFYNNEISEKSEIFDDQFSVERPDGSNFTLKIRSTKLEDSAMYFCASSVIIRDRSYEQYFGPGTRLTVT.

This clonotype was found many times. The chain combines TRBV27 with TRBJ2-7, with a possible D match to TRBD2 (7 bases). With 3 bases removed from V and 3 bases from J, the gap between germline ends came to 12 bases. Per germline, CDR1 MNHEY and CDR2 SMNVEV (reference sequence). The CDR3 covers 14 residues. CDR3 sequence: CASSLGGAFYEQYF. For the CDR3, the DNA is TGTGCCAGCAGTTTGGGGGGGGCTTTCTACGAGCAGTACTTC.

This clonotype came up many times. The genes are TRBV11-2 and TRBJ1-2; D gene uncertain. The CDR3 totals 13 residues. V dropped 5 bases and J dropped 3 bases, with 10 bases sitting between them. Per germline, CDR1 SGHAT and CDR2 FQNNGV. The CDR3 loop reads CASSAISYYGYTF. The CDR3, as DNA: TGTGCCAGCAGCGCGATCTCCTACTATGGCTACACCTTC.

This clonotype was picked up many times. The chain carries TRBV29-1 and TRBJ2-2; TRBD2 matches 7 bases. From germline, CDR1 is SQVTM and CDR2 ANQGSEA. CDR3 length: 14 amino acids. The V and J ends lost 6 bases and 3 bases, in that order; junction bases with no gene match: 7. In nucleotides, the CDR3 is TGCAGCGTAAAGGGACTACGGGACACCGGGGAGCTGTTTTTT. Protein: CSVKGLRDTGELFF.

This clonotype was seen ten or more times. The chain uses TRBV9 and TRBJ2-7; possibly TRBD1 or TRBD2 for D (6 bases each). The CDR3 runs to 13 residues. Germline assignment: CDR1 SGDLS and CDR2 YYNGEE. V gave up 4 bases and J gave up 6 bases, with 14 bases separating them. The CDR3, as DNA: TGTGCCAGCAGCTTTAGGGGGGCTGGCGAGCAGTACTTC. This encodes CASSFRGAGEQYF.